One sample yielded the 28 T cell receptor beta chains listed below, sequenced in a study of T cells after somatic rescue of genetic block. Using immunoSEQ multiplex PCR, the repertoire was profiled, and TCRdb retains in-frame clones only, with some absent. The table includes around 100,000 clones, 75% to 95% detected once. Sequenced: peripheral blood mononuclear cells (PBMCs). Receptors were obtained from a woman aged 18-29 years.

This chain joins TRBV27 and TRBJ1-6; 8 nucleotides agree with TRBD1. The CDR3 covers 16 residues. Germline V gives CDR1 MNHEY, CDR2 SMNVEV (reference sequence). V shed 1 base and J 6 bases; nucleotides not matched to a gene: 5. CDR3 coding DNA: TGTGCCAGCAGTTTATACCACAGGGGGGCTAATTCACCCCTCCACTTT. As protein: CASSLYHRGANSPLHF.

The rearrangement links TRBV4-3 to TRBJ2-7, with D unclear. V lost 0 bases and J lost 2, with 8 bases in between. Germline CDR1 LGHNA, CDR2 YSLEER. The CDR3 extends over 14 amino acids. The CDR3 protein is CASSQEWQAYEQYF. CDR3 coding DNA: TGCGCCAGCAGCCAAGAATGGCAGGCCTACGAGCAGTACTTC.

The chain carries TRBV30 and TRBJ2-2; 11 bases are shared with TRBD2. CDR1 GTSNPN and CDR2 SVGIG come from the germline V gene (reference sequence). J lost 0 bases, V lost 2 bases, and 5 bases had no gene match. This CDR3 comprises 17 residues. The CDR3 region is CAWSLLAGAPNTGELFF. In DNA form, the CDR3 reads TGTGCCTGGAGTTTACTAGCGGGGGCCCCGAACACCGGGGAGCTGTTTTTT.

This chain joins TRBV9 and TRBJ2-7, with 10 bases that match TRBD2. Germline V lookup: CDR1 SGDLS, CDR2 YYNGEE. Unmatched junction bases numbered 7, after V lost 5 bases and J lost 2 bases. The CDR3 is made up of 15 amino acids. The CDR3 region has the DNA TGTGCCAGCAGTCGTACCAGCGGGGGGGCCTACGAGCAGTACTTC. Translation gives CASSRTSGGAYEQYF.

V gene TRBV5-1 combines with J gene TRBJ1-2; the D gene is possibly TRBD1 (6 bases). The CDR3 runs 15 residues. CDR1 and CDR2 (germline): SGHRS, YFSETQ. The V gene lost 4 bases and the J gene lost 4 bases, with 17 bases spanning the gap. The CDR3 is CASSPGTQSSYGYTF. CDR3 DNA: TGCGCCAGCAGCCCAGGGACACAAAGCAGCTATGGCTACACCTTC.

V is TRBV7-2 and J is TRBJ2-7, with a weak D call TRBD2 (6 bases). CDR3 length: 14 residues. CDR1 and CDR2 (germline): SGHTA, FQGNSA. Between the trimmed V and J ends, which lost 6 bases and 0 bases, there was a span of 12 bases. DNA of the CDR3: TGTGCCAGCAGGGGGACTGGTAGCTCCTACGAGCAGTACTTC. Amino acids: CASRGTGSSYEQYF.

This chain joins TRBV7-2 and TRBJ2-7; the D gene is possibly TRBD1 (6 bases). Germline V gene sequence: CDR1 SGHTA, CDR2 FQGNSA. V was clipped by 1 base and J by 2 bases, with 12 bases between them. The CDR3 has 15 amino acids. CDR3 amino acids: CASSLGDRKAYEQYF. The CDR3 DNA is TGTGCCAGCAGCTTAGGAGACAGGAAGGCCTACGAGCAGTACTTC.

CDR3 DNA sequence: TGTGCCAGCAACAACCAGGGGCTATGGGGCTACACCTTC. The encoded protein is CASNNQGLWGYTF. V usage is TRBV28 and J usage is TRBJ1-2; a weak D match, TRBD1 (6 bases). Germline V CDR1 and CDR2: MDHEN, SYDVKM. The CDR3 has 13 residues. Trimming removed 7 bases at V and 8 bases at J, with 17 bases between.

The chain carries TRBV19 and TRBJ2-7; 9 nucleotides align to TRBD2. Per the germline V gene, CDR1 is LNHDA and CDR2 is SQIVND (reference sequence). The CDR3 has 14 amino acids. With V trimmed by 1 base and J by 6 bases, 4 bases remained unmatched. The CDR3 is CASSIGDSGGEQYF. The DNA for the CDR3 is TGTGCCAGTAGTATAGGCGATAGCGGGGGCGAGCAGTACTTC.

The chain's CDR3 is CASSQSAGVGKLFF. The CDR3 DNA reads TGCGCCAGCAGCCAATCGGCTGGGGTGGGAAAACTGTTTTTT. The chain carries TRBV4-3 and TRBJ1-4; D remains ambiguous. The CDR3 consists of 14 residues. CDR1 is LGHNA and CDR2 is YSLEER in the germline V gene. V was cut by 2 bases and J by 10 bases, with 14 bases left in between.

This sequence joins TRBV9 and TRBJ2-5, with TRBD2 identical over 13 bases. CDR1 and CDR2 (germline): SGDLS, YYNGEE. V shed 4 bases and J 8 bases; nucleotides not matched to a gene: 14. CDR3 size: 17 residues. The CDR3 nucleotides are TGTGCCAGCAGCCCGGGGACTAGCGGGGAGGTTGTCCGAACCCAGTACTTC. Amino acids: CASSPGTSGEVVRTQYF.

The rearrangement uses TRBV7-2 and TRBJ2-3, with D possibly TRBD1 on 6 matching bases. Trimming shortened V by 5 bases and J by 4 bases, and 10 bases separated the two germline ends. Germline V gene lookup returns CDR1 SGHTA and CDR2 FQGNSA. The CDR3 contains 13 residues. The chain's CDR3 is CASSRGTSDTQYF. DNA of the CDR3: TGTGCCAGCAGCCGAGGGACATCAGATACGCAGTATTTT. Based on the CDR3 plus reference TRBV7-2 and TRBJ2-3, the full variable domain is GAGVSQSPSNKVTEKGKDVELRCDPISGHTALYWYRQSLGQGLEFLIYFQGNSAPDKSGLPSDRFSAERTGGSVSTLTIQRTQQEDSAVYLCASSRGTSDTQYFGPGTRLTVL.

The rearrangement links TRBV30 to TRBJ2-3; D is unclear. The CDR3 extends over 15 amino acids. Looked up from germline, CDR1 is GTSNPN and CDR2 is SVGIG (reference sequence). V was pared by 0 bases and J by 1 base, with 11 bases between. Here the CDR3 DNA reads TGTGCCTGGAGTGTACCAGGAGATCGCACAGATACGCAGTATTTT. Its translation: CAWSVPGDRTDTQYF.

This chain connects TRBV25-1 to TRBJ1-1, with D possibly being TRBD1 (5 bases). V was trimmed by 6 bases and J by 11 bases, leaving 19 bases between them. Germline CDR1 is MGHDK and CDR2 is SYGVNS. The CDR3 is 13 amino acids. The CDR3 sequence is CASRPTHRDEAFF. The CDR3 DNA sequence: TGTGCCAGCAGGCCAACCCACCGGGACGAGGCTTTCTTT.

V is TRBV6-1 and J is TRBJ1-3; D call uncertain. Germline CDR1 MNHNS, CDR2 SASEGT. This CDR3 has 15 residues. Deletions cut 8 bases from V and 0 bases from J, with 14 bases between. The DNA for the CDR3 is TGTGCCAGCCGGGAGGGTAGTCTCTCTGGAAACACCATATATTTT. It specifies CASREGSLSGNTIYF.

V gene TRBV4-1 combines with J gene TRBJ1-6; no firm D call. The length of the CDR3 is 14 residues. Germline V gene lookup returns CDR1 MGHRA and CDR2 YSYEKL. V lost 0 bases, J lost 10 bases, and 10 bases lay in between. Here the CDR3 DNA reads TGCGCCAGCAGCCAAGATGGGTTGGAGTCACCCCTCCACTTT. Its translation: CASSQDGLESPLHF.

The J gene is TRBJ2-1, the V gene TRBV6-5; 7 nucleotides line up with TRBD1. The germline V gene encodes CDR1 MNHEY and CDR2 SVGAGI. This CDR3 has 16 amino acids. V lost 0 bases, J lost 6 bases, and 8 bases stayed unmatched. CDR3 in amino acids: CASSYSFRGSGNEQFF. CDR3 nucleotide sequence: TGTGCCAGCAGTTACTCGTTCAGGGGGTCCGGCAATGAGCAGTTCTTC.

This clone occurred once. V is TRBV7-2 and J is TRBJ2-6; 11 bases fit TRBD1. Germline CDR1 and CDR2: SGHTA and FQGNSA. V shed 3 bases and J 0 bases; nucleotides not matched to a gene: 4. This CDR3 region has 18 residues. The CDR3 DNA is TGTGCCAGCAGCTTTTGGACAGGGGGCGGCTCTGGGGCCAACGTCCTGACTTTC. Protein product: CASSFWTGGGSGANVLTF. Combining the CDR3 with reference TRBV7-2 and TRBJ2-6 gives the whole variable domain GAGVSQSPSNKVTEKGKDVELRCDPISGHTALYWYRQSLGQGLEFLIYFQGNSAPDKSGLPSDRFSAERTGGSVSTLTIQRTQQEDSAVYLCASSFWTGGGSGANVLTFGAGSRLTVL.

This clone was recorded once. The V and J genes are TRBV2 and TRBJ2-5; possibly TRBD1 for D (6 bases). Germline CDR1 is SNHLY and CDR2 is FYNNEI. Between the trimmed V and J ends, which lost 6 bases and 2 bases, there was a span of 13 bases. The CDR3 is 14 residues long. The CDR3, as DNA: TGTGCCAGCAGACCGGGACAAACACAAGAGACCCAGTACTTC. As protein: CASRPGQTQETQYF.

This clone occurred once. The CDR3 sequence is CASSLAGVTDGYTF. DNA for the CDR3: TGTGCCAGCAGCTTAGCTGGGGTGACGGATGGCTACACCTTC. The chain couples TRBV7-9 to TRBJ1-2; no definite D call. Trimming removed 0 bases from V and 6 bases from J, with 11 bases in between. The germline V gene has CDR1 SEHNR and CDR2 FQNEAQ (reference sequence). The CDR3 contains 14 residues. Variable domain in full (rest from reference TRBV7-9 and TRBJ1-2): DTGVSQNPRHKITKRGQNVTFRCDPISEHNRLYWYRQTLGQGPEFLTYFQNEAQLEKSRLLSDRFSAERPKGSFSTLEIQRTEQGDSAMYLCASSLAGVTDGYTFGSGTRLTVV.

The chain has TRBV5-1 and TRBJ2-7; no clear D. The germline V gene encodes CDR1 SGHRS and CDR2 YFSETQ. V shed 2 bases and J shed 3 bases, with 6 bases lying between them. The CDR3 runs 12 residues. The CDR3 reads CASSFSGYEQYF. The DNA of the CDR3 is TGCGCCAGCAGCTTTTCAGGCTACGAGCAGTACTTC.

This clone was seen once. The V call is TRBV5-1, the J call TRBJ1-2; D gene unclear. CDR3 length equals 14 residues. CDR1 and CDR2 from the germline V gene are SGHRS and YFSETQ. Trimming removed 0 bases from V and 2 bases from J, with 8 bases in between. CDR3 DNA sequence: TGCGCCAGCAGCTTGGCAGGTGAAAACTATGGCTACACCTTC. Its protein is CASSLAGENYGYTF.

The chain couples TRBV5-4 to TRBJ1-2; unclear D gene. The germline V gene has CDR1 SGHNT and CDR2 YYREEE (reference sequence). The CDR3 extends over 13 amino acids. Trimming shortened V by 0 bases and J by 2 bases, and 5 bases separated the two germline ends. The CDR3 DNA follows: TGTGCCAGCAGCTTGGCCACGAACTATGGCTACACCTTC. Translation: CASSLATNYGYTF.

V is TRBV6-5 and J is TRBJ2-1; 8 nucleotides line up with TRBD1. The CDR3 is made up of 15 amino acids. V gave up 7 bases and J gave up 5 bases; unmatched junction bases: 10. Germline CDR1 and CDR2: MNHEY and SVGAGI. CDR3 DNA sequence: TGTGCCAGCACCTCCCATCAGGGGGCGGACAATGAGCAGTTCTTC. This codes for CASTSHQGADNEQFF.

V and J are TRBV6-5 and TRBJ1-6; the D is unclear. CDR1 is MNHEY and CDR2 is SVGAGI in the germline V gene. Deletions cut 8 bases from V and 13 bases from J, with 18 bases between. This CDR3 contains 13 residues. CDR3 DNA sequence: TGTGCCAGCTACCGTGTTGCAGGTTCGCCCCTCCACTTT. Amino acid sequence: CASYRVAGSPLHF.

V is TRBV19 and J is TRBJ1-5; maybe TRBD1 (6 bases). The CDR3 runs 13 residues. Trimming cost V 6 bases and J 6 bases, with 12 bases left between them. Germline values: CDR1 LNHDA, CDR2 SQIVND (reference sequence). The CDR3 sequence is CASRTGQSQPQHF. The CDR3 coding sequence is TGTGCCAGTAGAACAGGGCAGAGTCAGCCCCAGCATTTT. The full variable domain, its missing parts supplied by reference TRBV19 and TRBJ1-5, is DGGITQSPKYLFRKEGQNVTLSCEQNLNHDAMYWYRQDPGQGLRLIYYSQIVNDFQKGDIAEGYSVSREKKESFPLTVTSAQKNPTAFYLCASRTGQSQPQHFGDGTRLSIL.

The gene calls are TRBV12-5 and TRBJ2-7, with a weak D call TRBD2 (6 bases). The CDR3 runs to 15 residues. Germline V gene lookup returns CDR1 LGHNT and CDR2 FRNRAP. Trimming took 0 bases from V and 2 from J, leaving 11 bases between them. CDR3: CASGLVLGGTYEQYF. The CDR3 DNA is TGTGCTAGTGGTTTGGTCCTCGGGGGAACCTACGAGCAGTACTTC.

The V gene is TRBV7-2, the J gene TRBJ1-1, with 9 bases lining up with TRBD1. Looked up from germline, CDR1 is SGHTA and CDR2 is FQGNSA. The CDR3 is made up of 17 amino acids. V lost 1 base, J lost 2 bases, and 8 bases stayed unmatched. The CDR3 DNA reads TGTGCCAGCAGCTTAGTTGGGACAGGGAACTCCAACACTGAAGCTTTCTTT. It translates to CASSLVGTGNSNTEAFF.